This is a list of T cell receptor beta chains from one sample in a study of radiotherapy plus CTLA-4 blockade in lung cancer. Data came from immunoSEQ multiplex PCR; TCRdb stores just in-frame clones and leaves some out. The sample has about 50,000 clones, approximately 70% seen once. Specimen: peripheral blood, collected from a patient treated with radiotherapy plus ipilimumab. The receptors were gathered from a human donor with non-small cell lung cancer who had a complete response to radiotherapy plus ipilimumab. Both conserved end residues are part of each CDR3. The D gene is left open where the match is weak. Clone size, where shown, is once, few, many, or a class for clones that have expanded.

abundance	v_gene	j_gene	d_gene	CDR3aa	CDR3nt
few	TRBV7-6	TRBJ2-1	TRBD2	CASSLGLAGVPQVNEQFF	TGTGCCAGCAGCCTGGGACTAGCGGGGGTCCCTCAAGTAAATGAGCAGTTCTTC
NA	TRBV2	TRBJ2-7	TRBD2	CASSKRLAGAYEQYF	TGTGCCAGCAGTAAGAGACTAGCGGGGGCGTACGAGCAGTACTTC
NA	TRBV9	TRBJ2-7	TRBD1	CASSVFRTGHYEQYF	TGTGCCAGCAGCGTTTTTCGGACAGGGCACTACGAGCAGTACTTC
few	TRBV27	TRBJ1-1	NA	CASSWTGDTEAFF	TGTGCCAGTTCGTGGACTGGGGACACTGAAGCTTTCTTT
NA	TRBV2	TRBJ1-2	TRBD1	CASRIGTGGSGGYTF	TGTGCCAGCAGAATAGGGACAGGGGGATCAGGGGGCTACACCTTC
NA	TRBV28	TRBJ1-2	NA	CASSWRDARYGYTF	TGTGCCAGCAGTTGGCGGGACGCCCGCTATGGCTACACCTTC
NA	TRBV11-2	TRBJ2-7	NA	CASSTRGSYEQYF	TGTGCCAGCAGCACTCGGGGGTCGTACGAGCAGTACTTC
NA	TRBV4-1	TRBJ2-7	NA	CASSHPLRDYEQYF	TGCGCCAGCAGCCATCCACTCCGGGACTACGAGCAGTACTTC
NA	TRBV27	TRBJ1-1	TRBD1	CASSLGYRGGAFF	TGTGCCAGCAGCCTAGGGTACAGGGGGGGTGCTTTCTTT
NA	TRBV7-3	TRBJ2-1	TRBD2	CASSLNSGMSDEQFF	TGTGCCAGCAGCTTAAACAGCGGGATGAGTGATGAGCAGTTCTTC
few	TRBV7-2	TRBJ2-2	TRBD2	CASSDPGLAGKAGELFF	TGTGCCAGCAGCGATCCCGGACTAGCGGGGAAAGCCGGGGAGCTGTTTTTT
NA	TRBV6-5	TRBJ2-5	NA	CASRLATQETQYF	TGTGCCAGCAGGCTAGCGACCCAAGAGACCCAGTACTTC
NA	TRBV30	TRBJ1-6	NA	CAWSVGQDWSPLHF	TGTGCCTGGAGTGTTGGGCAGGATTGGTCACCCCTCCACTTT
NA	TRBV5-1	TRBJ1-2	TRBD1	CASSPNPGQGFGSGYTF	TGCGCCAGCAGCCCTAATCCGGGACAGGGATTTGGTTCCGGCTACACCTTC
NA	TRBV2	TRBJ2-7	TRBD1	CASRGMGTGQKSSYEQYF	TGTGCCAGCAGGGGCATGGGGACAGGCCAAAAAAGCTCCTACGAGCAGTACTTC
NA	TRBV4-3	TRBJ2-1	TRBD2	CARGGSSYNEQFF	TGCGCCAGGGGGGGGAGCTCCTACAATGAGCAGTTCTTC
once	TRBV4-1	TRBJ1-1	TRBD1	CASTETGGFSMNTEAFF	TGCGCCAGCACCGAGACAGGGGGATTTTCTATGAACACTGAAGCTTTCTTT
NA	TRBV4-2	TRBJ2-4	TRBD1	CASSQGDGQGANIQYF	TGTGCCAGCAGCCAAGGTGACGGACAGGGGGCGAACATTCAGTACTTC
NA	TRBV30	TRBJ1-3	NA	CAWSVPPSGNTIYF	TGTGCCTGGAGCGTTCCACCAAGCGGAAACACCATATATTTT
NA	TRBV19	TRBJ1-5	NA	CASLEQGNSNQPQHF	TGTGCCAGCCTGGAGCAAGGAAATAGCAATCAGCCCCAGCATTTT
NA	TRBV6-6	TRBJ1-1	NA	CASRDRSVFF	TGTGCCAGCAGAGACAGGTCTGTTTTCTTT
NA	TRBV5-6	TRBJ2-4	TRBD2	CASSLGTSTIQYF	TGTGCCAGCAGCTTGGGGACTAGCACTATTCAGTACTTC
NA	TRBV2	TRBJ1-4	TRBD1	CASIKDRGDEKLFF	TGTGCCAGCATAAAGGACAGGGGGGATGAAAAACTGTTTTTT
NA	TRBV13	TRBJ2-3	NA	CASSLTGVGNTDTQYF	TGTGCCAGCAGCTTAACGGGGGTGGGGAACACAGATACGCAGTATTTT
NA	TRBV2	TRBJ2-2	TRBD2	CASSYGLAGTGELFF	TGTGCCAGCAGTTACGGACTAGCGGGCACCGGGGAGCTGTTTTTT
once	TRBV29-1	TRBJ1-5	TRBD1	CSVKTGGNQPQHF	TGCAGCGTTAAAACAGGGGGCAATCAGCCCCAGCATTTT
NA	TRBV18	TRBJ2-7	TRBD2	CASSPIREGEQYF	TGTGCCAGCTCACCGATCAGGGAGGGGGAGCAGTACTTC
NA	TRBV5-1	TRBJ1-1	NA	CASSYNDGEGAEAFF	TGCGCCAGCAGCTATAACGACGGGGAGGGGGCTGAAGCTTTCTTT
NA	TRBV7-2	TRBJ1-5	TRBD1	CASSAYGTGGTQPQHF	TGTGCCAGCAGCGCGTACGGGACAGGGGGCACTCAGCCCCAGCATTTT
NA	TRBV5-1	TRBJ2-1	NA	CASSLGETSNNEQFF	TGCGCCAGCAGCTTGGGTGAGACATCCAACAATGAGCAGTTCTTC
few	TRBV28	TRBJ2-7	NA	CASSLLGYEQYF	TGTGCCAGCAGTTTACTCGGCTACGAGCAGTACTTC